The rows below give T cell receptor beta chains drawn from one sample of a study of control samples from healthy donors and cancer patients. Assay: immunoSEQ multiplex PCR; the TCRdb copy retains only in-frame clones and omits some. The sample contains 100,000 to 150,000 clones, 89% of which appear only once. Input material: PBMCs. The receptors derive from a man in his forties or fifties with head and neck cancer. CDR3s include the opening cysteine and the closing phenylalanine or tryptophan. The D gene is left open where the match is weak. Part of the rows lack a size; the others show once, few, many or a class for expanded clones.

NA	TRBV6-5	TRBJ2-2	NA	TGTGCCAGCAGTTATGGGGGCGCAGGCACCGGGGAGCTGTTTTTT	CASSYGGAGTGELFF
NA	TRBV5-4	TRBJ2-1	NA	TGTGCCAGCAGCTTGGATCTAGGGCAGGCCCTCAGGGATGAGCAGTTCTTC	CASSLDLGQALRDEQFF
NA	TRBV10-3	TRBJ2-7	NA	TGTGCCATCAGGCCACTGGGGCAGTACTTC	CAIRPLGQYF
NA	TRBV28	TRBJ1-2	NA	TGTGCCAGCAGTGGGTACTATGGCTACACCTTC	CASSGYYGYTF
NA	TRBV19	TRBJ2-7	NA	TGTGCCAGTAGTCACCTCTACGAGCAGTACTTC	CASSHLYEQYF
TRBD2	TRBV28	TRBJ2-7	few	TGTGCCAGCAGTTTATGGGCTAGCGGGAGGGCCGACGAGCAGTACTTC	CASSLWASGRADEQYF
NA	TRBV10-1	TRBJ1-1	NA	TGCGCCAGCAGTGAGTGGTTGGGGACACCGAACACTGAAGCTTTCTTT	CASSEWLGTPNTEAFF
TRBD1	TRBV10-3	TRBJ1-1	NA	TGTGCCATCGGACAAGGACAGGGGACTTTTAACACTGAAGCTTTCTTT	CAIGQGQGTFNTEAFF
NA	TRBV6-5	TRBJ2-7	NA	TGTGCCAGCCGTACCCAGAGGGACGAGCAGTACTTC	CASRTQRDEQYF
NA	TRBV3-1/TRBV3-2	TRBJ2-7	NA	TGTGCCAGCAGCCCGATTCCAGGGAGCGAGCAGTACTTC	CASSPIPGSEQYF
NA	TRBV12-3/TRBV12-4	TRBJ1-1	NA	TGTGCCAGCAGCGATACAGGGCCCACTGAAGCTTTCTTT	CASSDTGPTEAFF
NA	TRBV14	TRBJ2-1	once	TGTGCCAGCAGCCTGGGGATGGGACTCCGTCACAATGAGCAGTTCTTC	CASSLGMGLRHNEQFF
TRBD1	TRBV9	TRBJ1-1	NA	TGTGCCAGCAGCGGGGGGACAGGGTCTGAAGCTTTCTTT	CASSGGTGSEAFF
NA	TRBV5-4	TRBJ2-1	NA	TGTGCCAGCAGCTTGGGTATGGCCTCCGATGAGCAGTTCTTC	CASSLGMASDEQFF
NA	TRBV5-5	TRBJ2-3	NA	TGTGCCAGCAGCCTACAGCCCGCAGATACGCAGTATTTT	CASSLQPADTQYF
NA	TRBV7-9	TRBJ1-2	NA	TGTGCCAGCAGCTTAGATATTGTAAGGGGGAATGGCTACACCTTC	CASSLDIVRGNGYTF
TRBD2	TRBV15	TRBJ2-5	NA	TGTGCCACCAGCAGAACTAGCGGGAGGGAGACCCAGTACTTC	CATSRTSGRETQYF
TRBD1	TRBV6-5	TRBJ2-1	NA	TGTGCCAGCAGTTACCGCGGACGACAGGGGAGTGAGCAGTTCTTC	CASSYRGRQGSEQFF
NA	TRBV4-2	TRBJ1-1	NA	TGTGCCAGCAGCCAAGTCGGGGGGGCGGGTGAAGCTTTCTTT	CASSQVGGAGEAFF
NA	TRBV30	TRBJ1-1	NA	TGTGCCTGGAGTGTGCGAGTAGGGACCACTGAAGCTTTCTTT	CAWSVRVGTTEAFF
NA	TRBV2	TRBJ2-2	NA	TGTGCCAGCCGGATGGTAGGGACCTCAAGGGAGCTGTTTTTT	CASRMVGTSRELFF
NA	TRBV7-9	TRBJ1-2	NA	TGTGCCAGCAGCTTAGGAACAGACTATGGCTACACCTTC	CASSLGTDYGYTF
NA	TRBV11-2	TRBJ1-2	NA	TGTGCCAGCAGCTTAAGTTTGGAGTATGGCTACACCTTC	CASSLSLEYGYTF
NA	TRBV7-2	TRBJ2-3	NA	TGTGCCAGCAGCTTATCGGGGGAAGATACGCAGTATTTT	CASSLSGEDTQYF
TRBD1	TRBV5-1	TRBJ2-1	NA	TGCGCCAGCAACGACAGGGCTGCCTCCTACAATGAGCAGTTCTTC	CASNDRAASYNEQFF
NA	TRBV11-3	TRBJ2-5	NA	TGTGCCAGCAGCTTAGGTCGTGACAGTATCAACCAAGAGACCCAGTACTTC	CASSLGRDSINQETQYF
NA	TRBV5-5	TRBJ1-6	NA	TGTGCCAGCAGCTTATACGGGGCCGTTGGTTCACCCCTCCACTTT	CASSLYGAVGSPLHF
TRBD2	TRBV10-1	TRBJ2-7	NA	TGCGCCAGCAGTGAGACCCTAGCGGGAGGAGCAAACGAGCAGTACTTC	CASSETLAGGANEQYF
TRBD2	TRBV19	TRBJ2-2	NA	TGTGCCAGTTCCGGGACTAGCGTAACCGGGGAGCTGTTTTTT	CASSGTSVTGELFF
NA	TRBV9	TRBJ2-5	NA	TGTGCCAGCAGCGTAGGTCCGAGGGTAGGTCAAGAGACCCAGTACTTC	CASSVGPRVGQETQYF
NA	TRBV7-8	TRBJ2-1	NA	TGTGCCACCCCCCCCCGGGGGGCCCCGGGGGATGAGCAGTTCTTC	CATPPRGAPGDEQFF
NA	TRBV4-1	TRBJ2-7	NA	TGCGCCAGCAGCCAAGAGGACAGAAACTACGAGCAGTACTTC	CASSQEDRNYEQYF
TRBD1	TRBV7-9	TRBJ1-2	NA	TGTGCCAGCAGCTCCAACCGACGACAGGGTTCGGCGAACTATGGCTACACCTTC	CASSSNRRQGSANYGYTF
NA	TRBV24-1	TRBJ1-4	NA	TGTGCCACCAGTGATTCGGGGATCAATGAAAAACTGTTTTTT	CATSDSGINEKLFF
TRBD1	TRBV6-6	TRBJ2-7	NA	TGTGCCAGCAGCCCCTCAGGGGGCGCAGAGGAGCAGTACTTC	CASSPSGGAEEQYF
NA	TRBV6-1	TRBJ2-1	few	TGTGCCAGCAGTGATCAGGTATACTCCTACAATGAGCAGTTCTTC	CASSDQVYSYNEQFF
NA	TRBV5-6	TRBJ2-1	NA	TGTGCCAGCAGCTTCGGCGGGGCCTACAATGAGCAGTTCTTC	CASSFGGAYNEQFF
NA	TRBV5-1	TRBJ2-7	NA	TGCGCCAGCAGCCGATTCGGGGGTATCTCCTACGAGCAGTACTTC	CASSRFGGISYEQYF
NA	TRBV5-1	TRBJ2-5	NA	TGCGCCAGCAGCCCATATCTAGAGACCCAGTACTTC	CASSPYLETQYF
TRBD2	TRBV3-1/TRBV3-2	TRBJ2-7	once	TGTGCCAGCAGCCAATATACTAGCGTCTACGAGCAGTACTTC	CASSQYTSVYEQYF
NA	TRBV23-1	TRBJ1-2	NA	TGCGCCAGCAGTCAATCGGGGCTTCGTCATGGCTACACCTTC	CASSQSGLRHGYTF